One and the same sample provided the 31 T cell receptor beta chains below, sequenced in a study of CD8 T cells in Susac syndrome. Reverse transcription of roughly 0.45 to 1 ug RNA used random hexamers. TCRdb re-derived calls from the immunoSEQ multiplex PCR reads in MiXCR, one entry per CDR3 protein. The top ten clones hold 0.16% of a sample with some 150,000 distinct CDR3 sequences, approximately 95% of them seen once. Sequencing was carried out using CD4+ T cells from PBMCs. The receptors come from a human donor with Susac syndrome.

This clonotype appeared a single time. The genes are TRBV5-1 and TRBJ1-1; D is possibly TRBD1 (6 bases). The V gene lost 2 bases and the J gene lost 1 base, with 18 bases spanning the gap. This CDR3 is 17 amino acids long. In germline, CDR1 is SGHRS, CDR2 YFSETQ. CDR3 loop: CASSLGGSQLKNTEAFF. The CDR3 DNA follows: TGCGCCAGCAGCTTAGGGGGATCTCAGCTGAAGAACACTGAAGCTTTCTTT.

Only one count was recorded for this clonotype. The chain is built from TRBV6-5 and TRBJ1-2; TRBD1 aligns across 7 bases. This CDR3 has 16 amino acids. The germline CDR1 and CDR2 sequences are MNHEY and SVGAGI. J lost 5 bases, V lost 0 bases, and 9 bases had no gene match. CDR3 loop: CASSYSARQGFYGYTF. The CDR3 nucleotides are TGTGCCAGCAGTTACTCCGCTCGACAGGGCTTTTATGGCTACACCTTC.

DNA of the CDR3: TGTGCCAGCAGCAACCGGGACAGGGCAAGCACAGATACGCAGTATTTT. Translating gives CASSNRDRASTDTQYF. V gene TRBV7-9 combines with J gene TRBJ2-3, with TRBD1 matching over 9 bases. The CDR3 contains 16 residues. Germline CDR1 SEHNR, CDR2 FQNEAQ (reference sequence). V gave up 5 bases and J gave up 0 bases; unmatched junction bases: 6.

With respect to this clonotype: Without the conserved terminal phenylalanine or tryptophan, this CDR3 likely stems from a read error. The DNA is omitted, as the CDR3 cannot be located on it reliably, and the CDR3 follows TCRdb's listing. CDR3: CASSPGSWL. The chain combines TRBV23-1 with TRBJ1-1; the table's D call of TRBD1 was not tested on the DNA. TRBV23-1 counts as an open reading frame of uncertain function. The CDR3 sequence runs 9 residues, both termini included.

The J gene is TRBJ2-2, the V gene TRBV9; tentatively, D is TRBD2 (5 bases). V shed 2 bases and J shed 7 bases, with 12 bases lying between them. The CDR3 consists of 14 residues. CDR1 and CDR2 from the germline V gene are SGDLS and YYNGEE. This chain's CDR3 is CASSVAAADGELFF. The CDR3 coding sequence is TGTGCCAGCAGCGTGGCGGCAGCGGACGGGGAGCTGTTTTTT.

This chain links TRBV27 with TRBJ1-6, with D possibly matching TRBD1 (5 bases). Germline V CDR1 and CDR2: MNHEY, SMNVEV (reference sequence). The V gene lost 3 bases and the J gene lost 9 bases, with 9 bases spanning the gap. The CDR3 contains 13 residues. The CDR3 region has the DNA TGTGCCAGCAGTTTCGGAGGGGTTTCACCCCTCCACTTT. Residues: CASSFGGVSPLHF.

This chain joins TRBV3-1 and TRBJ1-6; possibly TRBD1 for D (5 bases). Per the germline V gene, CDR1 is LGHDT and CDR2 is YNNKEL (reference sequence). The CDR3 extends over 16 amino acids. The V and J ends lost 4 bases and 6 bases respectively, with 16 bases between them. The CDR3 loop reads CASSRPSGVSNSPLHF. In nucleotides, the CDR3 is TGTGCCAGCAGCCGTCCCTCGGGGGTCTCTAATTCACCCCTCCACTTT.

The V call is TRBV5-1, the J call TRBJ2-5, with 10 bases lining up with TRBD1. J was trimmed by 7 bases and V by 1 base; bases with no gene match: 10. Germline-derived CDR1 and CDR2 are SGHRS and YFSETQ. The CDR3 is made up of 16 amino acids. DNA of the CDR3: TGCGCCAGCAGCTTGTCCGTGACAGGGGGCTCGGGGACCCAGTACTTC. Translation gives CASSLSVTGGSGTQYF.

This rearrangement joins TRBV20-1 to TRBJ2-5, with 10 nucleotides matching TRBD1. Germline CDR1 DFQATT, CDR2 SNEGSKA (reference sequence). This CDR3 is 14 amino acids long. V lost 6 bases and J lost 5; bases outside the gene matches: 9. The CDR3 spells CSALRQGASETQYF. DNA of the CDR3: TGCAGTGCCCTCAGACAGGGGGCATCGGAGACCCAGTACTTC.

The chain joins TRBV2 to TRBJ1-2, with 7 positions matching TRBD1. Germline V gene data show CDR1 as SNHLY and CDR2 as FYNNEI. There are 12 residues in the CDR3. The V and J ends lost 4 bases and 4 bases, in that order; junction bases with no gene match: 0. The CDR3 region has the DNA TGTGCCAGCAGTGGGGACAGCTATGGCTACACCTTC. This sequence encodes CASSGDSYGYTF.

J is TRBJ2-7 and V is TRBV12-3 or TRBV12-4, with 7 bases lining up with TRBD1. This CDR3 contains 15 residues. Trimming removed 1 base from V and 2 bases from J; junction bases left unmatched: 5. CDR3: CASSLDRGRAYEQYF. The CDR3 DNA reads as TGTGCCAGCAGTTTAGACAGGGGCAGGGCCTACGAGCAGTACTTC.

The chain recombines TRBV7-2 with TRBJ1-1, with D possibly matching TRBD1 (5 bases). The germline V gene has CDR1 SGHTA and CDR2 FQGNSA. The CDR3 runs 13 residues. V was cut by 7 bases and J by 7 bases, with 16 bases left in between. CDR3 nucleotides: TGTGCCAGCACCCGGGGGACGCCCCTTGAAGCTTTCTTT. Its translation is CASTRGTPLEAFF.

The CDR3 coding sequence is TGCAGTGCTAGAGCCGATATGAGTCAGCCCCAGCATTTT. Protein product: CSARADMSQPQHF. The V call is TRBV20-1, the J call TRBJ1-5; D ambiguous. V was pared by 1 base and J by 6 bases, with 10 bases between. CDR1 is DFQATT, CDR2 SNEGSKA, per germline (reference sequence). The CDR3 loop spans 13 amino acids.

This clonotype was seen just once. This chain uses TRBV20-1 with TRBJ2-3, with TRBD2 as a possible D gene (5 bases). The V gene's germline CDR1 is DFQATT and CDR2 SNEGSKA (reference sequence). The V and J ends lost 7 bases and 4 bases respectively, with 12 bases between them. This CDR3 is built from 12 residues. CDR3 residues: CSVKRVPDTQYF. As DNA, the CDR3 is TGCAGTGTCAAGAGGGTCCCAGATACGCAGTATTTT.

The gene calls are TRBV9 and TRBJ1-1; TRBD1 aligns across 9 bases. The CDR3 has 16 amino acids. The V and J ends lost 4 bases and 2 bases, in that order; junction bases with no gene match: 9. In germline, CDR1 is SGDLS, CDR2 YYNGEE. Written as DNA, the CDR3 is TGTGCCAGCAGCTTAGATACGGGACAGGGAAACACTGAAGCTTTCTTT. Translated: CASSLDTGQGNTEAFF. Complete variable domain (other parts from reference TRBV9 and TRBJ1-1): DSGVTQTPKHLITATGQRVTLRCSPRSGDLSVYWYQQSLDQGLQFLIQYYNGEERAKGNILERFSAQQFPDLHSELNLSSLELGDSALYFCASSLDTGQGNTEAFFGQGTRLTVV.

The V and J genes are TRBV5-1 and TRBJ1-1; no firm D call. The CDR3 has 14 residues. The ends were cut back, 4 bases at V and 2 bases at J, with 12 bases in the middle. The germline gives CDR1 SGHRS, CDR2 YFSETQ. Here the CDR3 DNA reads TGCGCCAGCAGCAGTGCACGGGGAAACACTGAAGCTTTCTTT. Translating gives CASSSARGNTEAFF.

The V and J genes are TRBV7-2 and TRBJ2-2; a weak D match, TRBD1 (5 bases). The CDR3 runs 15 residues. V dropped 0 bases and J dropped 5 bases, with 10 bases sitting between them. Per the germline V gene, CDR1 is SGHTA and CDR2 is FQGNSA. The chain's CDR3 is CASSLAKKGTGELFF. CDR3 sequence (DNA): TGTGCCAGCAGCTTAGCGAAGAAGGGGACCGGGGAGCTGTTTTTT.

This chain uses TRBV6-6 with TRBJ1-5; a possible D gene is TRBD1 (6 bases). Germline V CDR1 and CDR2: MNHNY, SVGAGI (reference sequence). The germline V and J ends were trimmed by 8 bases and 5 bases, with 19 bases remaining between them. This CDR3 is 15 amino acids long. CDR3 loop: CASRSGGAGDQPQHF. The DNA for the CDR3 is TGTGCCAGCCGATCCGGTGGGGCAGGGGATCAGCCCCAGCATTTT.

V gene TRBV12-3 or TRBV12-4 combines with J gene TRBJ1-3, with no clear D. This CDR3 comprises 14 residues. Trimming shortened V by 8 bases and J by 0 bases, and 11 bases separated the two germline ends. Here the CDR3 DNA reads TGTGCCAGCCCCCCGGAAGGCTCTGGAAACACCATATATTTT. Translation: CASPPEGSGNTIYF.

V and J are TRBV7-8 and TRBJ2-1; the match to TRBD2 covers 13 bases. The CDR3 extends over 20 amino acids. Germline V gene data show CDR1 as SGHVS and CDR2 as FQNEAQ. The V gene end was trimmed by 5 bases and the J gene end by 0 bases; junction bases not matched to a gene: 13. This CDR3 is CASSRRLAGGRRGSYNEQFF. In DNA form, the CDR3 reads TGTGCCAGCAGCCGTCGACTAGCGGGGGGCCGCCGGGGCTCCTACAATGAGCAGTTCTTC.

The chain uses TRBV3-1 and TRBJ2-7; D uncertain. The V end was cut by 0 bases, the J end by 2 bases, with 11 bases between. The CDR3 length is 15 residues. Germline V gene data show CDR1 as LGHDT and CDR2 as YNNKEL (reference sequence). The CDR3 here is CASSQDPERAYEQYF. CDR3 sequence (DNA): TGTGCCAGCAGCCAAGATCCAGAACGGGCCTACGAGCAGTACTTC.

The chain employs TRBV9 and TRBJ2-5; the match to TRBD2 covers 9 bases. V lost 3 bases and J lost 2; bases outside the gene matches: 8. CDR1 is SGDLS and CDR2 is YYNGEE in the germline V gene. This CDR3 comprises 16 residues. The chain's CDR3 is CASSETSGRGQETQYF. The CDR3 DNA reads as TGTGCCAGCAGCGAGACTAGCGGCCGGGGGCAAGAGACCCAGTACTTC.

The genes are TRBV1 and TRBJ2-2; TRBD2, the table's D call, was not compared with the DNA. TRBV1 is given as a pseudogene. The CDR3 runs to 13 residues. The CDR3 region is CTSSGLAHGELFF. CDR3 DNA: TGCACCAGCAGTGGACTAGCACACGGGGAGCTGTTTTTT.

This rearrangement joins TRBV20-1 to TRBJ2-2, with D hard to call. CDR3 size: 14 residues. Trimming took 5 bases from V and 1 from J, leaving 11 bases between them. CDR1 DFQATT and CDR2 SNEGSKA come from the germline V gene (reference sequence). The CDR3 reads CSAVGVKNTGELFF. The DNA for the CDR3 is TGCAGTGCTGTGGGCGTCAAGAACACCGGGGAGCTGTTTTTT.

Regarding this clonotype: One junction end disagrees with the germline gene, perhaps due to a read error. This rearrangement joins TRBV6-6 to TRBJ1-1; 7 bases fit TRBD1. This CDR3 is built from 13 residues. Per germline, CDR1 MNHNY and CDR2 SVGAGI (reference sequence). CDR3 loop: CASSLRDRDEASF. CDR3 nucleotides: TGTGCCAGCAGCCTACGAGACAGGGATGAAGCTTCCTTT.

Comments on this clonotype: Relative to the germline gene, one junction end is altered; a read error may explain this. The rearrangement joins TRBV20-1 to TRBJ2-3; D is unresolved. Germline CDR1 DFQATT, CDR2 SNEGSKA (reference sequence). The length of the CDR3 is 12 residues. CDR3 coding DNA: TGCAGTGTTAGAGAGCTCACAGATACGCAGTATTTT. Translation: CSVRELTDTQYF.

The V and J genes are TRBV25-1 and TRBJ1-1; the D gene is possibly TRBD1 (5 bases). The CDR3 extends over 13 amino acids. Germline V gene sequence: CDR1 MGHDK, CDR2 SYGVNS. V lost 8 bases and J 0 bases, leaving 10 bases between the germline ends. DNA of the CDR3: TGTGCCAGCCAGGGTCTCTTGAACACTGAAGCTTTCTTT. Its translation is CASQGLLNTEAFF.

The CDR3 coding sequence is TGTGCCAGCAGCTTCCGGGACACCTTCTCCTACAATGAGCAGTTCTTC. It encodes CASSFRDTFSYNEQFF. V is TRBV9 and J is TRBJ2-1; D might be TRBD1 (6 bases). This CDR3 region has 16 residues. Germline values: CDR1 SGDLS, CDR2 YYNGEE. Trimming pared 4 bases from V and 0 bases from J, leaving 14 bases between.

V and J are TRBV3-1 and TRBJ2-7; 8 bases align to TRBD2. Germline trimming cut 2 bases from V and 7 bases from J; bases unmatched to any gene: 4. The CDR3 covers 13 residues. Germline V CDR1 and CDR2: LGHDT, YNNKEL (reference sequence). CDR3 sequence: CASSQRGGREQYF. CDR3 sequence (DNA): TGTGCCAGCAGCCAACGGGGGGGGCGAGAGCAGTACTTC.

The rearrangement uses TRBV24-1 and TRBJ2-3; D unclear. V shed 4 bases and J shed 0 bases, with 7 bases lying between them. Germline V gene sequence: CDR1 KGHDR, CDR2 SFDVKD. The CDR3 runs to 14 residues. The CDR3 nucleotides read TGTGCCACCAGTGACCCAGTTAGCACAGATACGCAGTATTTT. Protein sequence: CATSDPVSTDTQYF.

The chain is built from TRBV3-1 and TRBJ1-1; no reliable D call. Germline V CDR1 and CDR2: LGHDT, YNNKEL (reference sequence). The CDR3 runs 15 residues. V gave up 4 bases and J gave up 0 bases, with 12 bases separating them. The CDR3 reads CASSPTRVMNTEAFF. DNA of the CDR3: TGTGCCAGCAGCCCAACGAGGGTCATGAACACTGAAGCTTTCTTT.